Below, 27 T cell receptor beta chains from the same sample are listed, as sequenced in a study of blood T cell repertoires in COVID-19. Clones were read by immunoSEQ multiplex PCR, and TCRdb kept only the in-frame ones, dropping some. Of approximately 300,000 clones in the sample, 87% are singletons; the top ten hold 1%. Sequenced material: peripheral blood. The receptors shown here come from a man between 45 and 60 years old with active or convalescent COVID-19.

The chain combines TRBV5-1 with TRBJ1-1; a possible D gene is TRBD1 (5 bases). The CDR3 has 17 amino acids. With 4 bases removed from V and 0 bases from J, the gap between germline ends came to 19 bases. Germline V lookup: CDR1 SGHRS, CDR2 YFSETQ. The CDR3 nucleotides read TGCGCCAGCAGCATAGAACCGGGACTCAAAATGAACACTGAAGCTTTCTTT. Amino acid sequence: CASSIEPGLKMNTEAFF. The variable domain in full, completed from reference TRBV5-1 and TRBJ1-1, reads KAGVTQTPRYLIKTRGQQVTLSCSPISGHRSVSWYQQTPGQGLQFLFEYFSETQRNKGNFPGRFSGRQFSNSRSEMNVSTLELGDSALYLCASSIEPGLKMNTEAFFGQGTRLTVV.

The genes are TRBV10-3 and TRBJ1-1; D unresolved. V was shortened by 8 bases and J by 3 bases, with 13 bases between the two germline ends. From germline, CDR1 is ENHRY and CDR2 SYGVKD. The CDR3 is made up of 13 amino acids. The CDR3 region has the DNA TGTGCCATCTGTCAACTGGGAGACACTGAAGCTTTCTTT. Translation: CAICQLGDTEAFF.

Here the CDR3 reads CASSHRGSGSSYNEQFF. For the CDR3, the DNA is TGTGCCAGCAGCCATCGCGGATCGGGGAGCTCCTACAATGAGCAGTTCTTC. The chain is built from TRBV4-2 and TRBJ2-1; perhaps TRBD2 as D (5 bases). CDR1 and CDR2 from the germline V gene are LGHNA and YNFKEQ. V was cut by 3 bases and J by 0 bases, with 15 bases left in between. This CDR3 spans 17 amino acids.

The V and J genes are TRBV19 and TRBJ1-1; 8 nucleotides agree with TRBD1. Germline-derived CDR1 and CDR2 are LNHDA and SQIVND (reference sequence). The ends lost 3 bases at V and 6 bases at J; junction bases unmatched: 12. The CDR3 runs 16 residues. The CDR3 loop reads CASSINPGGTPPEAFF. For the CDR3, the DNA is TGTGCCAGTAGTATCAATCCAGGGGGCACCCCACCTGAAGCTTTCTTT.

J is TRBJ2-1 and V is TRBV7-9; 7 bases agree with TRBD1. V lost 5 bases, J lost 8 bases, and 3 bases stayed unmatched. The CDR3 is made up of 12 amino acids. Germline V gene sequence: CDR1 SEHNR, CDR2 FQNEAQ (reference sequence). The CDR3 is CASSRQGYEQFF. The CDR3 DNA follows: TGTGCCAGCAGCCGACAGGGCTATGAGCAGTTCTTC. Full variable domain (remainder filled in from reference TRBV7-9 and TRBJ2-1): DTGVSQNPRHKITKRGQNVTFRCDPISEHNRLYWYRQTLGQGPEFLTYFQNEAQLEKSRLLSDRFSAERPKGSFSTLEIQRTEQGDSAMYLCASSRQGYEQFFGPGTRLTVL.

V is TRBV7-2 and J is TRBJ2-2; 14 nucleotides agree with TRBD2. Germline CDR1 and CDR2: SGHTA and FQGNSA. The CDR3 runs 19 residues. The V and J ends lost 4 bases and 4 bases, in that order; junction bases with no gene match: 11. The CDR3 DNA is TGTGCCAGCAGCTCCCGAAGGGGACTAGCGGGAGTCGGCACCGGGGAGCTGTTTTTT. Translated, it gives CASSSRRGLAGVGTGELFF.

This CDR3 is CASSQDRTGYNEQFF. CDR3 DNA: TGTGCCAGCAGCCAAGATCGAACGGGGTACAATGAGCAGTTCTTC. The J gene is TRBJ2-1, the V gene TRBV4-2; TRBD2 is a possible D gene (5 bases). The CDR3 runs 15 residues. The germline V gene has CDR1 LGHNA and CDR2 YNFKEQ. Trimming removed 0 bases from V and 4 bases from J, with 10 bases in between.

The V gene is TRBV15, the J gene TRBJ2-1, with D possibly matching TRBD1 (5 bases). The CDR3 loop spans 14 amino acids. Per the germline V gene, CDR1 is LNHNV and CDR2 is YYDKDF (reference sequence). Trimming took 5 bases from V and 7 from J, leaving 15 bases between them. CDR3 protein: CATSHTHRGNEQFF. CDR3 DNA: TGTGCCACCAGCCACACACATAGGGGAAATGAGCAGTTCTTC. The full variable domain, completed using reference TRBV15 and TRBJ2-1, is DAMVIQNPRYQVTQFGKPVTLSCSQTLNHNVMYWYQQKSSQAPKLLFHYYDKDFNNEADTPDNFQSRRPNTSFCFLDIRSPGLGDTAMYLCATSHTHRGNEQFFGPGTRLTVL.

This clone turned up a few times. The gene calls are TRBV28 and TRBJ1-4; no clear D. Germline CDR1 reads MDHEN; CDR2 reads SYDVKM. V lost 6 bases and J 13 bases, leaving 12 bases between the germline ends. The CDR3 totals 11 residues. CDR3 nucleotides: TGTGCCAGCAGCTGGCAAAATTTACTGTTTTTT. This encodes CASSWQNLLFF. The full variable domain, rest sourced from reference TRBV28 and TRBJ1-4, is DVKVTQSSRYLVKRTGEKVFLECVQDMDHENMFWYRQDPGLGLRLIYFSYDVKMKEKGDIPEGYSVSREKKERFSLILESASTNQTSMYLCASSWQNLLFFGSGTQLSVL.

The rearrangement links TRBV3-1 (or the pseudogene TRBV3-2) to TRBJ1-6; 8 bases match TRBD1. The CDR3 sequence is 13 residues long. The germline CDR1 and CDR2 sequences are LGHDT and YNNKEL (reference sequence). The ends lost 8 bases at V and 14 bases at J; junction bases unmatched: 11. The CDR3 nucleotides read TGTGCCAGCCACGGACAGGGTTTGATATCCCTCCACTTT. It codes for CASHGQGLISLHF.

This chain connects TRBV14 to TRBJ1-4, with TRBD1 identical over 7 bases. Unmatched junction bases numbered 7, after V lost 2 bases and J lost 7 bases. This CDR3 is 15 amino acids long. Germline values: CDR1 SGHDN, CDR2 FVKESK. The CDR3 protein is CASSQKQGTGEKLFF. CDR3 DNA sequence: TGTGCCAGCAGCCAAAAACAGGGGACGGGTGAAAAACTGTTTTTT.

The chain joins TRBV19 to TRBJ1-6; the match to TRBD1 covers 7 bases. Losses at the gene ends were 3 bases for V and 8 bases for J; bases not matched to a gene: 4. This CDR3 region has 14 residues. The germline CDR1 and CDR2 sequences are LNHDA and SQIVND (reference sequence). In nucleotides, the CDR3 is TGTGCCAGTAGTATCACAGGGGCGGATTCACCCCTCCACTTT. It translates to CASSITGADSPLHF.

V usage is TRBV30 and J usage is TRBJ2-7; D gene uncertain. V lost 1 base, J lost 2 bases, and 6 bases lay in between. In germline, CDR1 is GTSNPN, CDR2 SVGIG (reference sequence). The CDR3 is 12 amino acids. Written as DNA, the CDR3 is TGTGCCTGGAGTGCCAGTACCTACGAGCAGTACTTC. Amino acids: CAWSASTYEQYF. The full variable domain, rest sourced from reference TRBV30 and TRBJ2-7, is SQTIHQWPATLVQPVGSPLSLECTVEGTSNPNLYWYRQAAGRGLQLLFYSVGIGQISSEVPQNLSASRPQDRQFILSSKKLLLSDSGFYLCAWSASTYEQYFGPGTRLTVT.

This chain joins TRBV4-1 and TRBJ2-2; D not resolved. V was pared by 2 bases and J by 1 base, with 5 bases between. Looked up from germline, CDR1 is MGHRA and CDR2 is YSYEKL. CDR3 length equals 14 residues. The CDR3 nucleotides are TGCGCCAGCAGCCAAAGACTGAACACCGGGGAGCTGTTTTTT. Residues: CASSQRLNTGELFF.

The chain uses TRBV27 and TRBJ2-7, with 7 bases lining up with TRBD1. The CDR3 runs 13 residues. Germline CDR1 is MNHEY and CDR2 is SMNVEV (reference sequence). The trim removed 2 bases at V and 6 bases at J, leaving 4 bases unmatched. In DNA, the CDR3 is TGTGCCAGCAGTTTAAATACAGGGGCCGAGCAGTACTTC. It encodes CASSLNTGAEQYF.

This chain uses TRBV5-4 with TRBJ1-2; weak D call: TRBD1 (5 bases). The CDR3 is 18 amino acids. Germline lookup yields CDR1 SGHNT and CDR2 YYREEE (reference sequence). Trimming left V 0 bases short and J 0 bases short, with 18 bases between. The CDR3 is CASSLGGGLGSTNYGYTF. The CDR3 coding sequence is TGTGCCAGCAGCTTGGGGGGGGGTCTAGGGAGTACTAACTATGGCTACACCTTC.

This clone showed up just a few times. V is TRBV6-5 and J is TRBJ2-7; unclear D gene. Trimming cost V 6 bases and J 9 bases, with 18 bases left between them. Per the germline V gene, CDR1 is MNHEY and CDR2 is SVGAGI. This CDR3 spans 13 amino acids. CDR3: CASRPGVRFRQYF. CDR3 nucleotide sequence: TGTGCCAGCAGACCCGGCGTGCGGTTTCGGCAGTACTTC.

The V gene is TRBV24-1, the J gene TRBJ2-3, with D possibly matching TRBD2 (6 bases). This CDR3 comprises 13 residues. V was pared by 5 bases and J by 6 bases, with 11 bases between. Germline V gene lookup returns CDR1 KGHDR and CDR2 SFDVKD. The CDR3 here is CATSARRVDTQYF. CDR3 DNA: TGTGCCACCAGTGCAAGGAGGGTCGATACGCAGTATTTT.

The chain uses TRBV28 and TRBJ1-2, with 8 nucleotides matching TRBD1. The trim removed 6 bases at V and 2 bases at J, leaving 11 bases unmatched. This CDR3 contains 16 residues. CDR1 MDHEN and CDR2 SYDVKM come from the germline V gene. The CDR3 coding sequence is TGTGCCAGCAGCCCTAGCGTTAGGACAGGGAACTATGGCTACACCTTC. Amino acid sequence: CASSPSVRTGNYGYTF.

This clone appeared a few times. This chain connects TRBV7-9 to TRBJ1-4; 8 bases match TRBD1. Looked up from germline, CDR1 is SEHNR and CDR2 is FQNEAQ (reference sequence). CDR3 length: 17 residues. V trimming: 4 bases; J trimming: 7 bases; junction bases outside the gene matches: 14. CDR3 in amino acids: CASSSQGAGFFGEKLFF. The CDR3 DNA is TGTGCCAGCAGCTCCCAGGGGGCGGGGTTTTTTGGTGAAAAACTGTTTTTT.

V gene TRBV6-6 combines with J gene TRBJ1-6; no definite D call. There are 13 residues in the CDR3. Trimming removed 5 bases at V and 6 bases at J, with 8 bases between. CDR1 MNHNY and CDR2 SVGAGI come from the germline V gene (reference sequence). The CDR3 here is CASSTEGNSPLHF. DNA for the CDR3: TGTGCCAGCAGTACAGAGGGTAATTCACCCCTCCACTTT.

J is TRBJ1-5 and V is TRBV19; 8 bases are shared with TRBD1. The CDR3 sequence is 16 residues long. J was trimmed by 5 bases and V by 6 bases; bases with no gene match: 12. Germline V gene data show CDR1 as LNHDA and CDR2 as SQIVND (reference sequence). The CDR3 DNA is TGTGCCAGTAGCATCGTCGGACAGGGAGAACATCAGCCCCAGCATTTT. It yields the protein CASSIVGQGEHQPQHF. The full variable domain, its missing parts supplied by reference TRBV19 and TRBJ1-5, is DGGITQSPKYLFRKEGQNVTLSCEQNLNHDAMYWYRQDPGQGLRLIYYSQIVNDFQKGDIAEGYSVSREKKESFPLTVTSAQKNPTAFYLCASSIVGQGEHQPQHFGDGTRLSIL.

V and J are TRBV21-1 and TRBJ2-7; the D call TRBD1 from the table was never checked on the DNA. TRBV21-1 is shown as a pseudogene. The CDR3 sequence is 15 residues long. As DNA, the CDR3 is TGTGCCAGCAGCAAAGTCCGGGGACAGATACTCGAGCAGTACTTC. It specifies CASSKVRGQILEQYF.

The J gene is TRBJ1-1, the V gene TRBV28, with 7 positions matching TRBD1. Per the germline V gene, CDR1 is MDHEN and CDR2 is SYDVKM. This CDR3 contains 13 residues. With V trimmed by 6 bases and J by 4 bases, 5 bases remained unmatched. Here the CDR3 reads CASRRQGGTEAFF. The DNA for the CDR3 is TGTGCCAGCAGGCGACAGGGAGGCACTGAAGCTTTCTTT.

This clone appeared a single time. J is TRBJ1-2 and V is TRBV6-5; D possibly corresponds to TRBD1 (5 bases). The germline V and J ends were trimmed by 5 bases and 4 bases, with 8 bases remaining between them. Per the germline V gene, CDR1 is MNHEY and CDR2 is SVGAGI. The CDR3 is 12 residues long. The CDR3 loop reads CASSRGVYGYTF. The CDR3, as DNA: TGTGCCAGCAGTCGGGGGGTCTATGGCTACACCTTC.

The chain has TRBV9 and TRBJ1-1; perhaps TRBD1 as D (5 bases). This CDR3 is built from 15 residues. Germline-derived CDR1 and CDR2 are SGDLS and YYNGEE. V gave up 2 bases and J gave up 1 base, with 12 bases separating them. This CDR3 reads CASSVSQGTNTEAFF. The CDR3 coding sequence is TGTGCCAGCAGCGTTAGTCAGGGAACGAACACTGAAGCTTTCTTT.

The V and J genes are TRBV29-1 and TRBJ1-1, with D maybe TRBD1 (5 bases). Trimming removed 3 bases from V and 10 bases from J, with 15 bases in between. Germline V gene sequence: CDR1 SQVTM, CDR2 ANQGSEA. The length of the CDR3 is 12 residues. The CDR3 nucleotides are TGCAGCGTTGAGAAGGGGCCACCCACAGCTTTCTTT. Translated: CSVEKGPPTAFF. Full variable domain (remainder filled in from reference TRBV29-1 and TRBJ1-1): SAVISQKPSRDICQRGTSLTIQCQVDSQVTMMFWYRQQPGQSLTLIATANQGSEATYESGFVIDKFPISRPNLTFSTLTVSNMSPEDSSIYLCSVEKGPPTAFFGQGTRLTVV.